One and the same sample provided the 5 T cell receptor beta chains below, sequenced in a study of CD8+ T cells in alopecia areata. Treatment in this sample: oral pan-JAK inhibitor, 5-10 mg twice daily. RNA was extracted and reverse transcribed into cDNA as the sequencing template. The assay was immunoSEQ multiplex PCR, and TCRdb's table has in-frame clones only and misses some. This sample yields 95,000 to 150,000 clones, of which about 50% are seen a single time; roughly 0.5% belongs to the top ten. The sample in question was CD4+ T cells sorted from blood, obtained at week 4, from a patient treated with tofacitinib. These receptors all stem from a human donor with alopecia areata.

As DNA, the CDR3 is TGTGCCGGGGACGGGGGGAACACTGAAGCTTTCTTT. This translates into CAGDGGNTEAFF. The rearrangement uses TRBV30 and TRBJ1-1; D might be TRBD1 (5 bases). V was pared by 8 bases and J by 1 base, with 11 bases between. Germline CDR1 is GTSNPN and CDR2 is SVGIG (reference sequence). There are 12 residues in the CDR3.

V is TRBV4-1 and J is TRBJ2-1; TRBD2 aligns across 9 bases. Germline V gene data show CDR1 as MGHRA and CDR2 as YSYEKL. CDR3 size: 16 residues. Trimming at V came to 0 bases and at J to 4 bases, leaving 4 bases not matched to a gene. The CDR3 protein is CASSQDNAGGYNEQFF. CDR3 coding DNA: TGCGCCAGCAGCCAAGATAATGCGGGAGGGTACAATGAGCAGTTCTTC.

The CDR3 region is CSVTGTYEQYF. The CDR3 region has the DNA TGCAGCGTTACGGGTACCTACGAGCAGTACTTC. This chain joins TRBV29-1 and TRBJ2-7; D is unclear. The V gene lost 5 bases and the J gene lost 2 bases, with 7 bases spanning the gap. Germline-derived CDR1 and CDR2 are SQVTM and ANQGSEA. CDR3 size: 11 residues.

The rearrangement links TRBV27 to TRBJ1-1; D unresolved. CDR1 is MNHEY and CDR2 is SMNVEV in the germline V gene (reference sequence). The V gene lost 5 bases and the J gene lost 4 bases, with 14 bases spanning the gap. This CDR3 is 14 amino acids long. This CDR3 reads CASSPSRLSTEAFF. Written as DNA, the CDR3 is TGTGCCAGCAGTCCCTCTCGGTTGAGCACTGAAGCTTTCTTT.

This clone was observed a few times. This chain uses TRBV4-1 with TRBJ2-1; 7 nucleotides line up with TRBD2. The germline V gene encodes CDR1 MGHRA and CDR2 YSYEKL. The CDR3 is 17 residues long. The ends lost 1 base at V and 8 bases at J; junction bases unmatched: 14. CDR3 in amino acids: CASSQGWWETSSHEQFF. As DNA, the CDR3 is TGCGCCAGCAGCCAAGGGTGGTGGGAGACTAGCTCCCATGAGCAGTTCTTC.